This TCR beta chain was documented in a study of T cell responses to AZD1222 COVID-19 vaccine (TCRdb year 2021). In the study overall: Because spike-specific TCR depth and breadth did not differ between the two schedules, AZD1222 recipients who got a second dose at roughly 4 weeks were pooled with those who got a second dose at roughly 12 weeks. TCR sequencing covered approximately 230 trial participants: roughly 200 given two doses of AZD1222 and about 26 given two doses of MenACWY control vaccine. Trial participants were enrolled into age subgroups of 18-55, 56-69 and 70-plus years, which contained roughly 150, 30 and 60 TCR-sequenced participants, respectively.

Measured from the cysteine to the phenylalanine, the CDR3 is 16 residues long. Only the CDR3 DNA is retained, 48 bases long and in frame from the first base. In the germline V gene (reference sequence), CDR1 corresponds to SEHNR and CDR2 to FQNEAQ. V is cut by 5 bases and J by 7 bases, and the space between the germline ends is 18 bases. The time point label corresponds to: baseline before first vaccination. The vaccinee samples were drawn from two UK trials, COV001 and COV002, one of which was a single-blind randomized controlled phase 2/3 trial testing AZD1222 (ChAdOx1 nCoV-19) in healthy adults. For TCRbeta chain sequencing, PBMC samples were collected from trial participants at day 0 and at day 28 after the second dose. The CDR3 regions of human TCRbeta chains were subjected to immunosequencing. Concerning the study's data processing: TCRs in the repertoires were compared against a reference library of SARS-CoV-2-specific TCRs that had been generated with the MIRA antigen-specificity platform. Breadth meant the fraction of unique TCRs that were SARS-CoV-2-associated, whereas depth meant the fraction of total T cells that were SARS-CoV-2-associated. Using the MIRA data, each spike-specific TCR was assigned both to the spike region to which the TCR was reactive and to a CD4 or CD8 class. Log10-transformed breadth and depth values were compared by one-way ANOVA with Sidak's multiple comparisons tests. TCRdb retrieved this table from immuneACCESS and kept in-frame rearrangements only. Not all clones are present; in checked studies, unresolved V genes account for under half, and no reason is known for the remainder. V and J calls and clone size come straight from that table; D and trimming were deduced from the DNA. The sample has 150,000 to 200,000 clones on record, approximately 92% of them singletons. The ten most abundant clones make up about 1.2% of the sample.

Overall study outcomes, separate from this receptor: Because no day 14 peak-response samples were available, repertoires were characterized only after the peak T cell response. The 56-69-year group was small, and its depth increase did not reach significance, likely because of low power. A significant rise in spike-specific TCR breadth and depth was observed after two AZD1222 doses relative to day 0 and relative to MenACWY recipients. Participants were mostly white British, with more females than males. The authors suggested clonal diversity may have been underestimated. CD4 TCRs associated with the vaccine covered the entire spike protein, and the dominant responses were in regions 160-218 and 743-854. Conclusions about previously exposed vaccinees are limited, since just six AZD1222 recipients were seropositive for SARS-CoV-2 at baseline. Epitopes outside the regions mutated in the B.1.351 and B.1.1.7 variants were reportedly recognized by nearly half of the unique spike-specific TCRs.

This clone was seen only a few times. The antigen it binds to is not known. Base qualities are not provided; no much larger clone lies one nucleotide away. This specimen consisted of peripheral blood, obtained on day 0 of AZD1222 vaccination. The origin of this receptor is an adult in good health. The rearrangement joined TRBV7-9 to TRBJ1-6, with TRBD1 as a weak D call on 6 bases. The CDR3 is CASSIGGGRVNSPLHF. The nucleotides read TGTGCCAGCAGCATAGGGGGTGGCAGGGTGAATTCACCCCTCCACTTT.